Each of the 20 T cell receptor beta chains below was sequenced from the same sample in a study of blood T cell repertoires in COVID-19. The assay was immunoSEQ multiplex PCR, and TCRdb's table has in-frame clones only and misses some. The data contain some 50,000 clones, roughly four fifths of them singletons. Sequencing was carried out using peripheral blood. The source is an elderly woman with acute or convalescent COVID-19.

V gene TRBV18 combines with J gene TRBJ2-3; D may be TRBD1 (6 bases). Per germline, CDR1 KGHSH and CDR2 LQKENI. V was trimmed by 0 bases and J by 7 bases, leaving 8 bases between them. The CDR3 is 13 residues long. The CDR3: CASSPPDSYTQYF. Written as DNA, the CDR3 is TGTGCCAGCTCACCACCGGACAGCTATACGCAGTATTTT.

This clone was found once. The CDR3 sequence is CASSLGGDTTYEQYF. The CDR3 region has the DNA TGTGCCAGCAGCTTGGGGGGGGACACCACATACGAGCAGTACTTC. V is TRBV3-1 (or the pseudogene TRBV3-2) and J is TRBJ2-7; D may be TRBD2 (7 bases). There are 15 residues in the CDR3. Germline loops: CDR1 LGHDT, CDR2 YNNKEL (reference sequence). V lost 5 bases, J lost 4 bases, and 18 bases lay in between.

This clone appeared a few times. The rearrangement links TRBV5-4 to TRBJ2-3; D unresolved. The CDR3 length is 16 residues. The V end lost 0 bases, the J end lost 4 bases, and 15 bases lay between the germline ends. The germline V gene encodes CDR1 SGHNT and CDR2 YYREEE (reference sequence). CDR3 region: CASSLETSQSADTQYF. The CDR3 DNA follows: TGTGCCAGCAGCTTGGAGACCAGCCAGAGCGCAGATACGCAGTATTTT.

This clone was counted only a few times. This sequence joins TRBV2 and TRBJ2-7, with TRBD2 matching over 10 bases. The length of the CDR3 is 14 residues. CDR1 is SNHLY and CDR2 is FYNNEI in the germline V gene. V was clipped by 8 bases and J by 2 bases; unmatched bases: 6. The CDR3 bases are TGTGCCAGCGCAGGACTAGCGGTAGCCTACGAGCAGTACTTC. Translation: CASAGLAVAYEQYF.

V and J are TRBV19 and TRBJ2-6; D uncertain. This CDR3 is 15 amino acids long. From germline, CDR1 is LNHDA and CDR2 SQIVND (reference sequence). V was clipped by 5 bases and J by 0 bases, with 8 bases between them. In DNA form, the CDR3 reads TGTGCCAGTAGTTCTTGGAGCTCTGGGGCCAACGTCCTGACTTTC. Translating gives CASSSWSSGANVLTF.

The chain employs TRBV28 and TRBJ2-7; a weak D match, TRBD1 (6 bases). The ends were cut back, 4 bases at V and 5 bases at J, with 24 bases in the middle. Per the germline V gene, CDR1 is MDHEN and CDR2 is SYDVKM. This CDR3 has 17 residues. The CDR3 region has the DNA TGTGCCAGCAGTTCCCGGGACACAGCCTACTTAATAGACGAGCAGTACTTC. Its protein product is CASSSRDTAYLIDEQYF.

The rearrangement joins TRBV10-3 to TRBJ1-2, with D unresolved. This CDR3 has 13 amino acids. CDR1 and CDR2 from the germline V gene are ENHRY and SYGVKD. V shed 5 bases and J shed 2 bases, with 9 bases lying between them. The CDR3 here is CAISPTENYGYTF. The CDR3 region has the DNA TGTGCCATCAGTCCTACAGAGAACTATGGCTACACCTTC.

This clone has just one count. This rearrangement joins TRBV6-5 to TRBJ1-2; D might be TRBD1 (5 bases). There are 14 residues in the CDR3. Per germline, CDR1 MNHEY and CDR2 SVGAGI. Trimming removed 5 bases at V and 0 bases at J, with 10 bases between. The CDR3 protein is CASSIRDPNYGYTF. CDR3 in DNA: TGTGCCAGCAGTATCAGGGATCCTAACTATGGCTACACCTTC.

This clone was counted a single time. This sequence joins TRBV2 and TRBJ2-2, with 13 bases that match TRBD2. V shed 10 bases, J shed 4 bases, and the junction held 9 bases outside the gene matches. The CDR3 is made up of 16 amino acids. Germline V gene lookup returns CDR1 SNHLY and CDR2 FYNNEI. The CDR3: CAIQTSGRAVTGELFF. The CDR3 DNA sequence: TGTGCCATCCAAACTAGCGGGAGGGCCGTCACCGGGGAGCTGTTTTTT.

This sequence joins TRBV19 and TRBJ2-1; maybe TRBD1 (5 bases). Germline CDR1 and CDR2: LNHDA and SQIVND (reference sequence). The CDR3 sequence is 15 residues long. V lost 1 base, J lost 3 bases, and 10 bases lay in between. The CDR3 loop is CASSIGGAFYNEQFF. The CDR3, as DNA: TGTGCCAGTAGTATAGGTGGGGCCTTCTACAATGAGCAGTTCTTC.

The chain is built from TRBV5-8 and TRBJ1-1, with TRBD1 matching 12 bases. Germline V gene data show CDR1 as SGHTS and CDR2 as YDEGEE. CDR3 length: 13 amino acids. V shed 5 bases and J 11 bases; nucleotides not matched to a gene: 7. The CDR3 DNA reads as TGTGCCAGCAGACGGGACAGGGGGCTCGGTGCTTTCTTT. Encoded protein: CASRRDRGLGAFF.

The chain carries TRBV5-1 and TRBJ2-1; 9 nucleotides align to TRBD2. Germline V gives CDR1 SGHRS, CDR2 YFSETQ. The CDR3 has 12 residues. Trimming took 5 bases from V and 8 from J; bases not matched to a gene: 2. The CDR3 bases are TGCGCCAGCAGAGTAGCGGGAGATGAGCAGTTCTTC. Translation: CASRVAGDEQFF. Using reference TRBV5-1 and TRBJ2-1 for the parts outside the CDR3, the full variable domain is KAGVTQTPRYLIKTRGQQVTLSCSPISGHRSVSWYQQTPGQGLQFLFEYFSETQRNKGNFPGRFSGRQFSNSRSEMNVSTLELGDSALYLCASRVAGDEQFFGPGTRLTVL.

The CDR3 protein is CASKRRGCGYTF. For the CDR3, the DNA is TGCGCCAGCAAAAGGCGGGGTTGTGGCTACACCTTC. The rearrangement uses TRBV10-1 and TRBJ1-2; D remains ambiguous. Looked up from germline, CDR1 is WNHNN and CDR2 is SYGVQD (reference sequence). V was shortened by 7 bases and J by 7 bases, with 13 bases between the two germline ends. The CDR3 consists of 12 residues.

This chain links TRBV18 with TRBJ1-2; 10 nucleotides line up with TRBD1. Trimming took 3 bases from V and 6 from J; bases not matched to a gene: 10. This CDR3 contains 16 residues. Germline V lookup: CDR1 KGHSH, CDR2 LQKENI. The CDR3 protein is CASSPVWGQGSNGYTF. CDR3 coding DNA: TGTGCCAGCTCACCGGTCTGGGGACAGGGGTCCAATGGCTACACCTTC.

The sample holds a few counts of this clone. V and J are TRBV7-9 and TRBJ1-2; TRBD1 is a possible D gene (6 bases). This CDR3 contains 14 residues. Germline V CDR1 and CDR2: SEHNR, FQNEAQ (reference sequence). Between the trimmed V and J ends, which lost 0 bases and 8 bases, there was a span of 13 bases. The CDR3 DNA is TGTGCCAGCAGCTTAGCAGCAGGGGCAAAAGGCTACACCTTC. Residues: CASSLAAGAKGYTF.

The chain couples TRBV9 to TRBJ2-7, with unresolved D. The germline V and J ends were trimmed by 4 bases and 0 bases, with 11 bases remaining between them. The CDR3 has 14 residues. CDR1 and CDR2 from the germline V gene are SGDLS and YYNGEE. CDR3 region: CASSPNPGSYEQYF. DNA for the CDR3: TGTGCCAGCAGCCCTAACCCGGGCTCCTACGAGCAGTACTTC.

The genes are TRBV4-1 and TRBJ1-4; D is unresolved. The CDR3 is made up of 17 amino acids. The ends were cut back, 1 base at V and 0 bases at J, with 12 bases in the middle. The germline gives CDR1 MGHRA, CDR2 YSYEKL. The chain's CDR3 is CASSQVVTYSTNEKLFF. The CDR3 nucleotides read TGCGCCAGCAGCCAAGTAGTGACTTATTCAACTAATGAAAAACTGTTTTTT.

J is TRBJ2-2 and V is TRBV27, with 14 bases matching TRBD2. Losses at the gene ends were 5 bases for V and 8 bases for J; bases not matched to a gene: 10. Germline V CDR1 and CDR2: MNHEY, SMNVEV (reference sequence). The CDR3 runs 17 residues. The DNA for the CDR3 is TGTGCCAGCAGTAGAACCGGGACTAGCGGGGGTATTGGGGAGCTGTTTTTT. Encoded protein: CASSRTGTSGGIGELFF.

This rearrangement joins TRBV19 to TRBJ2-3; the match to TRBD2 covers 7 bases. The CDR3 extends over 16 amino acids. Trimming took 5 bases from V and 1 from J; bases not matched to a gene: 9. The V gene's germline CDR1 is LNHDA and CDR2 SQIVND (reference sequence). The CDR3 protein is CASSPTDRGGTDTQYF. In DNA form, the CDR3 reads TGTGCCAGTAGTCCGACCGATCGGGGGGGCACAGATACGCAGTATTTT.

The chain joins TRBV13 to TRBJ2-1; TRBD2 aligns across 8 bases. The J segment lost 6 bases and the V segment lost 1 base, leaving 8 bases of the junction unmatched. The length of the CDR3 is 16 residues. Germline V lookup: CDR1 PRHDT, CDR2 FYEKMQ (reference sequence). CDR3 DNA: TGTGCCAGCAGCTTAGCTTCGGGGGGGCCAGGCAATGAGCAGTTCTTC. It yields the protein CASSLASGGPGNEQFF.